Shown below are 32 T cell receptor beta chains from a single sample sequenced in a study of cytomegalovirus exposure and HLA in healthy donors. PCR was performed using 60 Vbeta and 13 Jbeta primers. The table came from immunoSEQ multiplex PCR; TCRdb's copy has only in-frame clones and leaves some out. This listing includes fewer than 150,000 clones. Specimen: PBMCs. These receptors came from a woman in her sixties or seventies in good health and CMV-seronegative.

The gene calls are TRBV19 and TRBJ2-1, with D perhaps matching TRBD1 (6 bases). The CDR3 totals 13 residues. V dropped 5 bases and J dropped 6 bases, with 11 bases sitting between them. Germline V CDR1 and CDR2: LNHDA, SQIVND (reference sequence). The CDR3 sequence: CASSFTGFNEQFF. DNA of the CDR3: TGTGCCAGTAGTTTCACAGGGTTCAATGAGCAGTTCTTC. Full variable domain (rest looked up from reference TRBV19 and TRBJ2-1): DGGITQSPKYLFRKEGQNVTLSCEQNLNHDAMYWYRQDPGQGLRLIYYSQIVNDFQKGDIAEGYSVSREKKESFPLTVTSAQKNPTAFYLCASSFTGFNEQFFGPGTRLTVL.

In regard to this clone: The same CDR3 is also encoded by other DNA sequences in this sample. The CDR3 loop reads CASSYGTGNYGYTF. The CDR3 DNA follows: TGTGCCAGCAGTTACGGGACAGGGAACTATGGCTACACCTTC. This chain connects TRBV6-5 to TRBJ1-2; TRBD1 agrees at 9 bases. This CDR3 has 14 residues. J lost 2 bases, V lost 2 bases, and 0 bases had no gene match. Germline CDR1 reads MNHEY; CDR2 reads SVGAGI.

The V gene is TRBV19, the J gene TRBJ1-1; TRBD1 agrees at 7 bases. Trimming cost V 3 bases and J 5 bases; bases outside gene matches: 6. Germline CDR1 reads LNHDA; CDR2 reads SQIVND (reference sequence). This CDR3 region has 14 residues. CDR3 bases: TGTGCCAGTAGTATTTGGGACAGAGGGACTGAAGCTTTCTTT. Its translation: CASSIWDRGTEAFF.

The V and J genes are TRBV19 and TRBJ1-6; a possible D gene is TRBD1 (6 bases). Trimming took 1 base from V and 8 from J, leaving 18 bases between them. The CDR3 covers 17 residues. Germline-derived CDR1 and CDR2 are LNHDA and SQIVND (reference sequence). The CDR3 bases are TGTGCCAGTAGTATAGGCCCGCAGGGGTTCGGCGATTCACCCCTCCACTTT. The encoded protein is CASSIGPQGFGDSPLHF.

The chain has TRBV2 and TRBJ1-1; 8 bases agree with TRBD1. Germline V gene data show CDR1 as SNHLY and CDR2 as FYNNEI. The CDR3 is made up of 12 amino acids. The junction had 6 bases not matched to a gene; V was cut back by 5 bases and J by 10 bases. This CDR3 reads CASSSTGVGAFF. Written as DNA, the CDR3 is TGTGCCAGCAGTTCGACAGGGGTAGGAGCTTTCTTT.

The V call is TRBV7-2, the J call TRBJ2-3; 8 bases align to TRBD2. Per germline, CDR1 SGHTA and CDR2 FQGNSA. There are 16 residues in the CDR3. With 5 bases clipped from V and 3 bases from J, the junction kept 10 bases outside the gene matches. CDR3: CASSPPLAAITDTQYF. The CDR3 nucleotides read TGTGCCAGCAGCCCCCCACTAGCGGCCATAACAGATACGCAGTATTTT.

The V and J genes are TRBV6-6 and TRBJ1-2; D possibly corresponds to TRBD1 (6 bases). The CDR3 totals 11 residues. The V and J ends lost 8 bases and 3 bases respectively, with 7 bases between them. Germline V gene data show CDR1 as MNHNY and CDR2 as SVGAGI (reference sequence). CDR3 in amino acids: CASHRDYGYTF. Here the CDR3 DNA reads TGTGCCAGCCACAGGGACTATGGCTACACCTTC.

The chain uses TRBV4-1 and TRBJ2-7; TRBD1 aligns across 11 bases. Germline-derived CDR1 and CDR2 are MGHRA and YSYEKL. The CDR3 consists of 16 residues. Trimming at V came to 2 bases and at J to 7 bases, leaving 10 bases not matched to a gene. CDR3 nucleotides: TGCGCCAGCAGCCAACCCGGACAGGGGGCGCGTCGGGAGCAGTACTTC. Translation: CASSQPGQGARREQYF.

J is TRBJ1-1 and V is TRBV2; D unresolved. Looked up from germline, CDR1 is SNHLY and CDR2 is FYNNEI. Deletions cut 10 bases from V and 2 bases from J, with 17 bases between. The CDR3 runs 14 residues. The CDR3 nucleotides are TGTGCCAACAAAGCAGGTCCTATAAACACTGAAGCTTTCTTT. Translated: CANKAGPINTEAFF.

The genes are TRBV6-5 and TRBJ2-7, with 11 bases identical to TRBD2. V was pared by 0 bases and J by 1 base, with 2 bases of the junction left unmatched. From germline, CDR1 is MNHEY and CDR2 SVGAGI. This CDR3 region has 16 residues. The CDR3 spells CASSYSASGRSYEQYF. CDR3 nucleotide sequence: TGTGCCAGCAGTTACTCGGCTAGCGGGAGGTCCTACGAGCAGTACTTC.

V and J are TRBV30 and TRBJ2-7; 8 bases align to TRBD2. The ends lost 5 bases at V and 7 bases at J; junction bases unmatched: 10. Germline V gives CDR1 GTSNPN, CDR2 SVGIG (reference sequence). The CDR3 contains 13 residues. CDR3 in DNA: TGTGCCTGGCTAGTCGGGTTAGCGGGGGAGCAGTACTTC. Amino acids: CAWLVGLAGEQYF.

On this clone: Germline is not matched at one junction end, which may reflect a read error. This chain links TRBV5-1 with TRBJ1-1, with 11 nucleotides matching TRBD1. The germline gives CDR1 SGHRS, CDR2 YFSETQ. The CDR3 spans 16 residues. The CDR3, as DNA: TGCGCCGGCAGCCCGCGGACAGGGGGCTTGAACACTGAAGCTTTCTTT. Translation gives CAGSPRTGGLNTEAFF.

CDR3 amino acids: CASSLKGESTDTQYF. CDR3 nucleotides: TGTGCCAGCAGCCTAAAAGGAGAATCCACAGATACGCAGTATTTT. The chain recombines TRBV5-6 with TRBJ2-3; D uncertain. The CDR3 has 15 amino acids. The germline gives CDR1 SGHDT, CDR2 YYEEEE. Trimming took off 4 bases at V and 2 bases at J, with 14 bases between the two ends. Filled out from reference TRBV5-6 and TRBJ2-3, the complete variable domain reads DAGVTQSPTHLIKTRGQQVTLRCSPKSGHDTVSWYQQALGQGPQFIFQYYEEEERQRGNFPDRFSGHQFPNYSSELNVNALLLGDSALYLCASSLKGESTDTQYFGPGTRLTVL.

The genes are TRBV6-1 and TRBJ2-1; maybe TRBD2 (6 bases). Trimming took off 1 base at V and 7 bases at J, with 11 bases between the two ends. This CDR3 is 14 amino acids long. From germline, CDR1 is MNHNS and CDR2 SASEGT. DNA for the CDR3: TGTGCCAGCAGTGAAGGGGGGGTGCGGAATGAGCAGTTCTTC. Its protein is CASSEGGVRNEQFF.

V is TRBV6-1 and J is TRBJ1-6, with 7 bases fitting TRBD1. With V trimmed by 2 bases and J by 10 bases, 5 bases remained unmatched. Germline lookup yields CDR1 MNHNS and CDR2 SASEGT. The CDR3 runs 14 residues. The CDR3 DNA follows: TGTGCCAGCAGTGAAAGGGGGCACGAGTCACCCCTCCACTTT. Its translation: CASSERGHESPLHF.

This rearrangement joins TRBV28 to TRBJ1-1; TRBD1 aligns across 10 bases. The CDR3 consists of 14 residues. V was clipped by 5 bases and J by 8 bases; unmatched bases: 8. Germline V lookup: CDR1 MDHEN, CDR2 SYDVKM. The CDR3 nucleotides are TGTGCCAGCAGTATAGGCAGGACAGGGGGGGAAGCTTTCTTT. Protein sequence: CASSIGRTGGEAFF.

The genes are TRBV19 and TRBJ2-2; tentative D call: TRBD1 (5 bases). CDR1 is LNHDA, CDR2 SQIVND, per germline (reference sequence). The CDR3 has 17 amino acids. V was trimmed by 2 bases and J by 2 bases, leaving 15 bases between them. The DNA of the CDR3 is TGTGCCAGTAGTATACTCGTCAGGGCGAAAAACACCGGGGAGCTGTTTTTT. It specifies CASSILVRAKNTGELFF.

The chain recombines TRBV7-9 with TRBJ2-5, with TRBD2 matching 7 bases. The CDR3 loop spans 15 amino acids. Germline loops: CDR1 SEHNR, CDR2 FQNEAQ (reference sequence). Germline trimming cut 6 bases from V and 2 bases from J; bases unmatched to any gene: 9. CDR3 loop: CASSPMGGEQETQYF. In nucleotides, the CDR3 is TGTGCCAGCAGTCCTATGGGGGGGGAACAAGAGACCCAGTACTTC.

The gene calls are TRBV7-6 and TRBJ2-7; 11 nucleotides agree with TRBD1. The germline CDR1 and CDR2 sequences are SGHVS and FNYEAQ. CDR3 size: 14 residues. V shed 3 bases, J shed 6 bases, and the junction held 4 bases outside the gene matches. CDR3 amino acids: CASSLDRGLGEQYF. As DNA, the CDR3 is TGTGCCAGCAGCTTGGACAGGGGGCTTGGCGAGCAGTACTTC.

The chain uses TRBV7-2 and TRBJ2-7; 12 nucleotides align to TRBD2. The CDR3 length is 18 residues. Germline trimming cut 1 base from V and 5 bases from J; bases unmatched to any gene: 12. Germline V CDR1 and CDR2: SGHTA, FQGNSA. The CDR3 nucleotides read TGTGCCAGCAGCTTAGTTAGTGTGACTAGCGGGAGTGTCGACGAGCAGTACTTC. Amino acids: CASSLVSVTSGSVDEQYF.

The rearrangement joins TRBV25-1 to TRBJ2-5, with a possible D match to TRBD2 (6 bases). Gene TRBJ2-7 matches the end of the DNA better, so the J call may be wrong. The CDR3 loop spans 14 amino acids. Germline V CDR1 and CDR2: MGHDK, SYGVNS. The CDR3 loop is CASSGIRDFYEQYF. The CDR3 nucleotides read TGTGCCAGCAGCGGAATCCGGGACTTCTACGAGCAGTACTTC.

The V gene is TRBV15, the J gene TRBJ1-1, with D unresolved. The CDR3 is 14 amino acids. Between the trimmed V and J ends, which lost 2 bases and 2 bases, there was a span of 9 bases. CDR1 and CDR2 (germline): LNHNV, YYDKDF (reference sequence). The CDR3 region is CATSRSRSNTEAFF. CDR3 nucleotides: TGTGCCACCAGCAGATCCCGTAGCAACACTGAAGCTTTCTTT.

This chain uses TRBV7-3 with TRBJ2-2; D unclear. The CDR3 covers 14 residues. V lost 3 bases and J 1 base, leaving 6 bases between the germline ends. CDR1 and CDR2 from the germline V gene are SGHTA and FQGTGA. Here the CDR3 reads CASSFTRNTGELFF. CDR3 in DNA: TGTGCCAGCAGCTTTACAAGGAACACCGGGGAGCTGTTTTTT.

This chain connects TRBV28 to TRBJ2-7; 9 nucleotides align to TRBD1. Germline V gene lookup returns CDR1 MDHEN and CDR2 SYDVKM. There are 13 residues in the CDR3. Trimming took 8 bases from V and 2 from J; bases not matched to a gene: 4. The CDR3 protein is CASGQGSTYEQYF. Here the CDR3 DNA reads TGTGCCAGCGGACAGGGGAGTACCTACGAGCAGTACTTC.

The CDR3 loop reads CASSARHGRGLNTGELFF. The CDR3 nucleotides read TGTGCCAGCAGCGCCCGTCACGGCCGGGGACTAAACACCGGGGAGCTGTTTTTT. The gene calls are TRBV11-3 and TRBJ2-2; TRBD2 agrees at 7 bases. CDR1 and CDR2 (germline): SGHNT, YENEEA. The CDR3 is 18 residues long. V lost 5 bases, J lost 2 bases, and 14 bases stayed unmatched.

This chain joins TRBV7-2 and TRBJ1-4; 10 bases are a match to TRBD1. CDR3 size: 14 residues. Germline V lookup: CDR1 SGHTA, CDR2 FQGNSA. J was trimmed by 10 bases and V by 5 bases; bases with no gene match: 7. This chain's CDR3 is CASSPRDRGGKLFF. CDR3 coding DNA: TGTGCCAGCAGCCCACGGGACAGGGGTGGAAAACTGTTTTTT.

The chain employs TRBV7-6 and TRBJ2-7; 11 bases fit TRBD1. CDR3 size: 17 residues. V trimming: 4 bases; J trimming: 3 bases; junction bases outside the gene matches: 11. Germline CDR1 reads SGHVS; CDR2 reads FNYEAQ. CDR3 coding DNA: TGTGCCAGCAGCTCCCTCAGGGGACAGGGGGGTATCTACGAGCAGTACTTC. Protein product: CASSSLRGQGGIYEQYF.

This chain connects TRBV4-1 to TRBJ2-2; tentative D call: TRBD2 (7 bases). Trimming pared 1 base from V and 4 bases from J, leaving 16 bases between. Per the germline V gene, CDR1 is MGHRA and CDR2 is YSYEKL. The CDR3 length is 17 residues. CDR3 in DNA: TGCGCCAGCAGCCAAGTCTTGGGGGGGCAGCGCACCGGGGAGCTGTTTTTT. It translates to CASSQVLGGQRTGELFF.

This sequence joins TRBV28 and TRBJ2-7; the D is unclear. The germline V and J ends were trimmed by 5 bases and 7 bases, with 6 bases remaining between them. The CDR3 is 10 amino acids. Germline V gene sequence: CDR1 MDHEN, CDR2 SYDVKM. The CDR3 here is CASSELEQYF. CDR3 DNA sequence: TGTGCCAGCAGTGAGTTAGAGCAGTACTTC. The full variable domain, its missing parts supplied by reference TRBV28 and TRBJ2-7, is DVKVTQSSRYLVKRTGEKVFLECVQDMDHENMFWYRQDPGLGLRLIYFSYDVKMKEKGDIPEGYSVSREKKERFSLILESASTNQTSMYLCASSELEQYFGPGTRLTVT.

V usage is TRBV5-1 and J usage is TRBJ2-1, with 8 bases fitting TRBD2. The junction had 3 bases not matched to a gene; V was cut back by 0 bases and J by 7 bases. Germline V gene data show CDR1 as SGHRS and CDR2 as YFSETQ. The CDR3 has 14 residues. The CDR3 DNA sequence: TGCGCCAGCAGCTTGGGTTCGGGGGGGAATGAGCAGTTCTTC. This encodes CASSLGSGGNEQFF.

J is TRBJ1-2 and V is TRBV14; possibly TRBD1 for D (6 bases). The CDR3 runs 17 residues. Trimming took off 4 bases at V and 7 bases at J, with 25 bases between the two ends. The germline gives CDR1 SGHDN, CDR2 FVKESK. CDR3 DNA: TGTGCCAGCAGCCGCAACCTCAAACAGGGTGGGATGGGTGGCTACACCTTC. It codes for CASSRNLKQGGMGGYTF.

J is TRBJ2-2 and V is TRBV5-1; TRBD1 matches at 8 bases. Trimming cost V 4 bases and J 5 bases; bases outside gene matches: 7. The CDR3 runs 15 residues. The germline CDR1 and CDR2 sequences are SGHRS and YFSETQ. The CDR3 DNA follows: TGCGCCAGCAGCCCCCCAGGACAGGGAACCGGGGAGCTGTTTTTT. It codes for CASSPPGQGTGELFF.